This TCR beta chain is drawn from a study of siplizumab effects on memory and regulatory T cells. Study-wide findings and caveats: Naive-or-memory phenotypes were unassignable for roughly 80-95% of proliferating CD4+ or CD8+ clones. Tracing alloreactive clones into unstimulated subsets worked for only a minor fraction of them.

Points on this clone: The antigen is not known.

Germline assignment: CDR1 SGHVS and CDR2 FQNEAQ. V dropped 1 base and J dropped 1 base, with 22 bases sitting between them. There are 19 residues in the CDR3. Clones were read by immunoSEQ multiplex PCR, and TCRdb kept only the in-frame ones, dropping some. Of approximately 100,000 clones in the sample, just over 90% were seen once. This TCR was recovered from a human donor in good health. The V gene is TRBV7-8, the J gene TRBJ1-1, with D tentatively TRBD1 (5 bases). The sequencing input was non-Treg CD4+ T cells sorted from blood. In nucleotides, the CDR3 is TGTGCCAGCAGCTTAGTTCTCCTGTCGGGGCTGAGGGGGAACACTGAAGCTTTCTTT. Amino acid sequence: CASSLVLLSGLRGNTEAFF.